The 23 T cell receptor beta chains given below trace back to one sample, sequenced in a study of radiotherapy plus CTLA-4 blockade in lung cancer. Measured with immunoSEQ multiplex PCR; TCRdb has only the in-frame clones, and not every one. Of tens of thousands of clones detected, roughly four fifths appear once; the ten largest clones hold roughly 0.82%. Specimen: peripheral blood, collected from a patient treated with radiotherapy plus ipilimumab. Receptors were obtained from a human donor with non-small cell lung cancer who had stable disease on radiotherapy plus ipilimumab.

The chain combines TRBV5-8 with TRBJ1-5; D remains ambiguous. Germline V gene data show CDR1 as SGHTS and CDR2 as YDEGEE. The V end lost 4 bases, the J end lost 2 bases, and 10 bases lay between the germline ends. The CDR3 contains 14 residues. CDR3: CASSLTGRNQPQHF. In nucleotides, the CDR3 is TGTGCCAGCAGCCTTACTGGGCGCAATCAGCCCCAGCATTTT. Complete variable domain (other parts from reference TRBV5-8 and TRBJ1-5): EAGVTQSPTHLIKTRGQQATLRCSPISGHTSVYWYQQALGLGLQFLLWYDEGEERNRGNFPPRFSGRQFPNYSSELNVNALELEDSALYLCASSLTGRNQPQHFGDGTRLSIL.

This CDR3 reads CASSGTSPSYEQYF. As DNA, the CDR3 is TGTGCCAGCAGCGGGACTAGTCCCTCCTACGAGCAGTACTTC. V and J are TRBV2 and TRBJ2-7; TRBD2 matches at 8 bases. The CDR3 covers 14 residues. J lost 0 bases, V lost 6 bases, and 4 bases had no gene match. The germline gives CDR1 SNHLY, CDR2 FYNNEI.

The rearrangement uses TRBV27 and TRBJ2-1; TRBD2 aligns across 11 bases. CDR3 length equals 15 residues. Looked up from germline, CDR1 is MNHEY and CDR2 is SMNVEV (reference sequence). Germline trimming cut 4 bases from V and 4 bases from J; bases unmatched to any gene: 3. The CDR3 here is CASSSGLAVYNEQFF. CDR3 nucleotide sequence: TGTGCCAGCAGTTCGGGACTAGCGGTGTACAATGAGCAGTTCTTC.

V and J are TRBV6-1 and TRBJ1-2; no definite D call. Per the germline V gene, CDR1 is MNHNS and CDR2 is SASEGT. V was trimmed by 5 bases and J by 8 bases, leaving 15 bases between them. The CDR3 is made up of 13 amino acids. CDR3 loop: CASSPQGIEGYTF. CDR3 sequence (DNA): TGTGCCAGCAGTCCCCAAGGTATCGAGGGCTACACCTTC.

This clone is a singleton in its sample. V usage is TRBV2 and J usage is TRBJ1-2; D remains unclear. The CDR3 totals 13 residues. Trimming cost V 6 bases and J 7 bases, with 15 bases left between them. The V gene's germline CDR1 is SNHLY and CDR2 FYNNEI. The CDR3 is CASSLGQGGGYTF. CDR3 nucleotides: TGTGCCAGCAGCCTCGGGCAAGGAGGTGGCTACACCTTC.

The chain joins TRBV6-4 to TRBJ2-6; 7 nucleotides agree with TRBD1. V was clipped by 2 bases and J by 0 bases; unmatched bases: 4. This CDR3 comprises 17 residues. Germline CDR1 reads MRHNA; CDR2 reads SNTAGT. CDR3: CASSDGQVFSGANVLTF. In DNA form, the CDR3 reads TGTGCCAGCAGTGACGGACAGGTTTTCTCTGGGGCCAACGTCCTGACTTTC.

The J gene is TRBJ2-3, the V gene TRBV5-1; 12 bases match TRBD2. V trimming: 7 bases; J trimming: 4 bases; junction bases outside the gene matches: 7. The CDR3 has 15 residues. Germline CDR1 is SGHRS and CDR2 is YFSETQ. The CDR3 DNA sequence: TGCGCCAGCTCTAGCGGGAGGGCCGCCCCAGATACGCAGTATTTT. Its protein product is CASSSGRAAPDTQYF.

V and J are TRBV28 and TRBJ2-1; 8 bases are shared with TRBD2. Losses at the gene ends were 5 bases for V and 10 bases for J; bases not matched to a gene: 7. The length of the CDR3 is 13 residues. Germline CDR1 is MDHEN and CDR2 is SYDVKM. CDR3 nucleotides: TGTGCCAGCAGTCCGTTAGCGGGGCCAGAGCAGTTCTTC. It specifies CASSPLAGPEQFF.

V gene TRBV28 combines with J gene TRBJ2-7; D is unresolved. The germline V and J ends were trimmed by 5 bases and 0 bases, with 14 bases remaining between them. CDR1 and CDR2 (germline): MDHEN, SYDVKM. The CDR3 is 15 residues long. This chain's CDR3 is CASSPLGGLSYEQYF. DNA of the CDR3: TGTGCCAGCAGTCCGCTTGGCGGCCTCTCCTACGAGCAGTACTTC.

The rearrangement joins TRBV27 to TRBJ2-7; D is possibly TRBD2 (6 bases). Trimming removed 3 bases at V and 4 bases at J, with 13 bases between. This CDR3 region has 14 residues. Germline V gene lookup returns CDR1 MNHEY and CDR2 SMNVEV (reference sequence). The CDR3 nucleotides are TGTGCCAGCAGTTTCGGAGGGGCGGAATACGAGCAGTACTTC. Amino acids: CASSFGGAEYEQYF.

The chain uses TRBV7-9 and TRBJ2-7; D is uncertain. This CDR3 has 15 amino acids. Looked up from germline, CDR1 is SEHNR and CDR2 is FQNEAQ (reference sequence). With 5 bases removed from V and 3 bases from J, the gap between germline ends came to 17 bases. CDR3 amino acids: CASSPPITVHYEQYF. CDR3 sequence (DNA): TGTGCCAGCAGCCCTCCTATAACAGTGCACTACGAGCAGTACTTC.

The V call is TRBV19, the J call TRBJ2-3, with 11 bases matching TRBD2. CDR1 is LNHDA and CDR2 is SQIVND in the germline V gene (reference sequence). The CDR3 extends over 15 amino acids. Trimming removed 6 bases from V and 5 bases from J; junction bases left unmatched: 7. CDR3 residues: CASSPLAGAIDTQYF. The CDR3, as DNA: TGTGCCAGTAGCCCACTAGCGGGAGCGATAGATACGCAGTATTTT.

This clone was picked up one time. The chain joins TRBV2 to TRBJ1-2, with D perhaps TRBD1 (6 bases). Germline V gene lookup returns CDR1 SNHLY and CDR2 FYNNEI. V shed 5 bases and J shed 4 bases, with 17 bases lying between them. This CDR3 is 15 amino acids long. CDR3 bases: TGTGCCAGCAGTACCCAGACAGGCGGAACCTATGGCTACACCTTC. Translating it yields CASSTQTGGTYGYTF.

V is TRBV7-2 and J is TRBJ2-1; D uncertain. Germline lookup yields CDR1 SGHTA and CDR2 FQGNSA. The CDR3 has 13 residues. The ends were cut back, 4 bases at V and 9 bases at J, with 13 bases in the middle. CDR3: CASSSNSGGEQFF. CDR3 coding DNA: TGTGCCAGCAGCTCGAATTCAGGTGGTGAGCAGTTCTTC.

This chain joins TRBV28 and TRBJ1-2, with 7 bases matching TRBD1. The V gene's germline CDR1 is MDHEN and CDR2 SYDVKM. The CDR3 spans 15 residues. The V segment lost 7 bases and the J segment 3 bases; nucleotides outside the gene matches: 11. The CDR3 sequence is CASTQGVAGDYGYTF. In DNA form, the CDR3 reads TGTGCCAGCACCCAGGGGGTAGCGGGAGACTATGGCTACACCTTC.

The chain links TRBV7-2 to TRBJ2-5, with a tentative D call TRBD2 (6 bases). This CDR3 comprises 14 residues. The V end was cut by 5 bases, the J end by 2 bases, with 12 bases between. Per the germline V gene, CDR1 is SGHTA and CDR2 is FQGNSA. The CDR3 DNA sequence: TGTGCCAGCAGCCGGGACTTGACTCAAGAGACCCAGTACTTC. Amino acid sequence: CASSRDLTQETQYF.

V is TRBV5-6 and J is TRBJ2-3; possibly TRBD2 for D (5 bases). Trimming took 4 bases from V and 1 from J, leaving 10 bases between them. From germline, CDR1 is SGHDT and CDR2 YYEEEE. The CDR3 runs 14 residues. The CDR3 reads CASSMNGGTDTQYF. CDR3 nucleotides: TGTGCCAGCAGCATGAACGGGGGCACAGATACGCAGTATTTT.

The CDR3 sequence: CASSFGVSEQYF. CDR3 nucleotide sequence: TGTGCCAGCAGCTTCGGGGTATCCGAGCAGTACTTC. This chain joins TRBV5-5 and TRBJ2-7, with TRBD2 as a possible D gene (5 bases). The CDR3 sequence is 12 residues long. The V and J ends lost 2 bases and 6 bases respectively, with 9 bases between them. Per germline, CDR1 SGHKS and CDR2 YYEKEE (reference sequence).

The V gene is TRBV6-1, the J gene TRBJ2-5; D perhaps matches TRBD2 (6 bases). The end of the DNA is better explained by TRBJ2-7, so the J call may be wrong. CDR3 length equals 15 residues. Germline values: CDR1 MNHNS, CDR2 SASEGT. The CDR3 loop is CASSEGSGAFYEQYF. CDR3 bases: TGTGCCAGCAGTGAGGGTAGCGGAGCTTTCTACGAGCAGTACTTC.

This rearrangement joins TRBV6-1 to TRBJ2-3; D not certain. The CDR3 consists of 15 residues. V gave up 5 bases and J gave up 6 bases, with 18 bases separating them. Germline V CDR1 and CDR2: MNHNS, SASEGT. This chain's CDR3 is CASSPLTGPPDTQYF. The CDR3 DNA reads TGTGCCAGCAGTCCCCTCACTGGCCCTCCGGATACGCAGTATTTT.

The CDR3 loop is CAWRPTTPGTGVTEAFF. As DNA, the CDR3 is TGTGCCTGGAGGCCGACTACCCCGGGGACAGGGGTCACTGAAGCTTTCTTT. The rearrangement uses TRBV30 and TRBJ1-1; 10 bases line up with TRBD1. Trimming at V came to 3 bases and at J to 4 bases, leaving 14 bases not matched to a gene. CDR1 is GTSNPN, CDR2 SVGIG, per germline (reference sequence). The CDR3 consists of 17 residues.

CDR3 DNA sequence: TGTGCCAGCAGTGAACTAGCGGGCACAGATACGCAGTATTTT. Protein: CASSELAGTDTQYF. The V and J genes are TRBV2 and TRBJ2-3, with TRBD2 identical over 7 bases. Trimming at V came to 2 bases and at J to 1 base, leaving 0 bases not matched to a gene. The CDR3 length is 14 residues. CDR1 and CDR2 (germline): SNHLY, FYNNEI.

The chain combines TRBV19 with TRBJ2-3, with TRBD2 matching over 8 bases. Germline-derived CDR1 and CDR2 are LNHDA and SQIVND (reference sequence). V lost 7 bases, J lost 0 bases, and 12 bases stayed unmatched. This CDR3 contains 17 residues. The CDR3 protein is CASTDPYSGVSTDTQYF. CDR3 coding DNA: TGTGCCAGTACTGACCCCTATAGCGGGGTTAGCACAGATACGCAGTATTTT. The full variable domain, with the rest looked up from reference TRBV19 and TRBJ2-3, is DGGITQSPKYLFRKEGQNVTLSCEQNLNHDAMYWYRQDPGQGLRLIYYSQIVNDFQKGDIAEGYSVSREKKESFPLTVTSAQKNPTAFYLCASTDPYSGVSTDTQYFGPGTRLTVL.